The sequence of this T cell receptor (beta chain) was determined in a study of blood T cell repertoires in COVID-19. The table came from immunoSEQ multiplex PCR; TCRdb's copy has only in-frame clones and leaves some out. The sample shows 280,000 or so clones, around 91% of them seen only once. Looked up from germline, CDR1 is MNHEY and CDR2 is SMNVEV (reference sequence). Trimming removed 5 bases from V and 6 bases from J; junction bases left unmatched: 12. This CDR3 has 15 residues. The TCR comes from a woman between 18 and 30 years old with acute COVID-19. The gene calls are TRBV27 and TRBJ1-2, with 7 nucleotides matching TRBD1. Sequenced sample: PBMCs or T cells enriched from blood (not recorded which). The CDR3: CASSRNRGSFDGYTF. DNA for the CDR3: TGTGCCAGCAGTAGAAACAGGGGCAGCTTTGATGGCTACACCTTC.